This T cell receptor beta chain derives from a study of blood T cell repertoires in COVID-19. The sample holds one count of this clone. CDR3 length: 16 residues. Germline V gives CDR1 DFQATT, CDR2 SNEGSKA (reference sequence). J gave up 3 bases and V 3 bases, and 9 bases lay outside the gene matches. Produced via immunoSEQ multiplex PCR; TCRdb's table is partial and in-frame only. Among 85,000 to 95,000 clones listed, just over 90% were seen once. The V and J genes are TRBV20-1 and TRBJ2-3; 10 bases match TRBD2. The sequencing sample was made of peripheral blood. The sequence was collected from a woman aged 45-65 years in a cohort sampled during active COVID-19. The CDR3 reads CSASGQRGGLTDTQYF. The CDR3 bases are TGCAGTGCTAGTGGCCAGCGGGGGGGTTTAACAGATACGCAGTATTTT.